These T cell receptor beta chains were read from a single sample in a study of shared clonotypes between healthy human individuals. Only in-frame clones appear in the TCRdb table, and some are missing; sequencing was by immunoSEQ multiplex PCR. The sample shows 490,000 or so clones, 65% to 80% of them seen only once. Sequencing was done on a sample of PBMCs. These receptors were obtained from a woman aged 40 to 50 in good health. Some clones in this sample may be carry-over from other donors' samples. The CDR3 runs from the conserved cysteine through the conserved F or W. The D gene is left open where the match is weak. Expanded clones get a size class; other rows say once, few or many, or leave the size out.

V	size	J	D	length	DNA	CDR3
TRBV5-4	.	TRBJ2-7	TRBD1	14	TGTGCCAGCAGCGGGTGGGGACAGGGTTTCGAGCAGTACTTC	CASSGWGQGFEQYF
TRBV2	.	TRBJ1-1	.	14	TGTGCCAGCATCTTGTCGGGAGTGGGTACTGAAGCTTTCTTT	CASILSGVGTEAFF
TRBV7-6	.	TRBJ2-7	TRBD2	14	TGTGCCAGCAGCTTGGCTAGCGGTGGCGACGAGCAGTACTTC	CASSLASGGDEQYF
TRBV7-3	.	TRBJ2-1	TRBD2	16	TGTGCCAGCAGCCTCGGGGGGGCTAGCTCCTACAATGAGCAGTTCTTC	CASSLGGASSYNEQFF
TRBV7-2	.	TRBJ1-5	.	13	TGTGCCAGCAGCTTAGCGGTCTATCAGCCCCAGCATTTT	CASSLAVYQPQHF
TRBV30	few	TRBJ1-2	.	14	TGTGCCTGGAAAAAAGGACGGAAGTTCTATGGCTACACCTTC	CAWKKGRKFYGYTF
TRBV7-2	.	TRBJ2-4	TRBD2	18	TGTGCCAGCAGCTTAGCCGGGACTAGCGGAAGAGCCAAAAACATTCAGTACTTC	CASSLAGTSGRAKNIQYF
TRBV2	.	TRBJ2-2	.	15	TGTGCCAGCAGTGTACGGAGGATCGACGCCGGGGAGCTGTTTTTT	CASSVRRIDAGELFF
TRBV9	.	TRBJ2-7	TRBD1	14	TGTGCCAGCAGCAAAGGGACAGGTAGCTACGAGCAGTACTTC	CASSKGTGSYEQYF
TRBV6-1	.	TRBJ2-2	TRBD2	13	TGTGCCAGCACGGTTGGACTAGCCGGGGAGCTGTTTTTT	CASTVGLAGELFF
TRBV27	.	TRBJ2-7	TRBD2	16	TGTGCCAGCAGTCCAAACGGACTAGCGGGAGGCTACGAGCAGTACTTC	CASSPNGLAGGYEQYF
TRBV5-6	.	TRBJ2-3	.	14	TGTGCCAGCAGCCTACGGGCCAGCTCCGCGACGCAGTATTTT	CASSLRASSATQYF
TRBV28	few	TRBJ1-5	.	16	TGTGCCAGCAGTTTAGTAGGGTCCCTTAGCAATCAGCCCCAGCATTTT	CASSLVGSLSNQPQHF
TRBV12-2	.	TRBJ2-7	.	14	TGTGCAAGTCGCCCTGGGACACCTCTCTACGAGCAGTACTTC	CASRPGTPLYEQYF
TRBV15	.	TRBJ1-2	TRBD1	14	TGTGCCACCAGCAGAGGTCGGACAGGCGGTGGCTACACCTTC	CATSRGRTGGGYTF
TRBV6-1	once	TRBJ2-5	.	13	TGTGCCAGCAGTGCTTGGGGGGAAGAGACCCAGTACTTC	CASSAWGEETQYF
TRBV6-1	.	TRBJ2-2	.	13	TGTGCCAGCATCCTCAGGGGGGCCGGGGAGCTGTTTTTT	CASILRGAGELFF
TRBV5-4	.	TRBJ1-2	.	13	TGTGCCAGCACCAATCGTGTCTCGCGGGGCTACACCTTC	CASTNRVSRGYTF
TRBV6-5	.	TRBJ2-7	TRBD2	15	TGTGCCAGCAGTCCATCTAGCGGACGCTCCTACGAGCAGTACTTC	CASSPSSGRSYEQYF
TRBV9	.	TRBJ1-1	.	14	TGTGCCAGCAGCGTAGAGGCAGGCGACACTGAAGCTTTCTTT	CASSVEAGDTEAFF
TRBV28	.	TRBJ2-3	.	14	TGTGCCAGCAGTTTTTCAGGGGAGGGAGATACGCAGTATTTT	CASSFSGEGDTQYF
TRBV6-1	.	TRBJ2-1	TRBD2	15	TGTGCCAGCACCACCCTAGCGGGACTTTACAATGAGCAGTTCTTC	CASTTLAGLYNEQFF
TRBV11-3	.	TRBJ2-2	.	15	TGTGCCAGCAGCTTAGGGAACAGGGAAACCGGGGAGCTGTTTTTT	CASSLGNRETGELFF
TRBV10-2	.	TRBJ2-3	TRBD1	15	TGCGCCAGCAGGGGGACAGCCTTGGGCACAGATACGCAGTATTTT	CASRGTALGTDTQYF
TRBV28	.	TRBJ2-2	.	13	TGTGCCAGCAATGGACTCGAGGGCGGGGAGCTGTTTTTT	CASNGLEGGELFF
TRBV7-2	.	TRBJ2-7	.	14	TGTGCCAGCAGCTTAGCAGGGGGGACCTACGAGCAGTACTTC	CASSLAGGTYEQYF
TRBV7-2	.	TRBJ2-7	.	13	TGTGCCAGCAGCTTAGAACCCCGGTGGGAGCAGTACTTC	CASSLEPRWEQYF
TRBV7-3	.	TRBJ2-6	.	18	TGTGCCAGCAGCGAACGACAGCTTCAGTCCTCTGGGGCCAACGTCCTGACTTTC	CASSERQLQSSGANVLTF
TRBV28	.	TRBJ2-2	TRBD2	15	TGTGCCAGCAGTTCGCTAGCGGGAGTCCCCGGGGAGCTGTTTTTT	CASSSLAGVPGELFF
TRBV4-2	few	TRBJ2-3	TRBD2	14	TGTGCCAGCAGCCCGGGACTAATCACAGATACGCAGTATTTT	CASSPGLITDTQYF
TRBV18	.	TRBJ2-7	.	16	TGTGCCAGCTCATTACAGGGTTCTGCTGGGTCCTACGAGCAGTACTTC	CASSLQGSAGSYEQYF
TRBV11-2	.	TRBJ1-1	.	15	TGTGCCAGCAACATTCTACGGGGGGCGCGGACTGAAGCTTTCTTT	CASNILRGARTEAFF